The TCR beta chain described here comes from a study of CD8+CD57+ T cells in acquired aplastic anemia. Study in general: Sorted CD4+ and CD8+ cells yielded DNA averaging around 3.2 ug. On average, healthy donors gave around 9.9 million reads for CD4+ cells. Study observations and caveats: Twenty-nine CD8+ CDR3 sequences were shared between patients and controls.

It was genomic DNA that served as the template for profiling TCR beta VDJ and CDR3. TCRdb reprocessed the reads via MiXCR and lists one record per CDR3 protein. Of a few hundred thousand distinct CDR3 sequences in the sample, about a third were seen once. This clonotype was counted ten times or more. Antigen unknown. This receptor was obtained from a human donor in good health, serving as a control. Specimen: sorted CD4+, CD8+, or CD8+CD57+ T cells (not recorded which) from PBMCs.

In nucleotides, the CDR3 is TGTGCCAGCAGCTTAGTCCGGGCCCGTGAGCAGTTCTTC. Protein: CASSLVRAREQFF. This rearrangement joins TRBV7-9 to TRBJ2-1; no clear D gene. The germline V gene encodes CDR1 SEHNR and CDR2 FQNEAQ (reference sequence). There are 13 residues in the CDR3. Deletions cut 1 base from V and 9 bases from J, with 10 bases between.